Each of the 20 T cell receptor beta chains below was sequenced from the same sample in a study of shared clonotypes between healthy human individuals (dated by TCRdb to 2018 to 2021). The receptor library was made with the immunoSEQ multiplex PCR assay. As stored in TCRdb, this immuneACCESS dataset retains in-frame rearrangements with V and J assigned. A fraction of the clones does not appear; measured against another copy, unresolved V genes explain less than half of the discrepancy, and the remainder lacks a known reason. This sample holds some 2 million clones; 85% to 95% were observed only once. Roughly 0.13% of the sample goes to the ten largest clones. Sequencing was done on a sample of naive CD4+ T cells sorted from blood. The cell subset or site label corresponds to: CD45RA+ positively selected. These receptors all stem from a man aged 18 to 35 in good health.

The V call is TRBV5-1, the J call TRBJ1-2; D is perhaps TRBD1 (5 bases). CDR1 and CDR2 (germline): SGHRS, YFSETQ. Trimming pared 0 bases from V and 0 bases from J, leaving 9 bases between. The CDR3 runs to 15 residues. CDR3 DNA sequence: TGCGCCAGCAGCTTGGGGGACTTACCTAACTATGGCTACACCTTC. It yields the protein CASSLGDLPNYGYTF.

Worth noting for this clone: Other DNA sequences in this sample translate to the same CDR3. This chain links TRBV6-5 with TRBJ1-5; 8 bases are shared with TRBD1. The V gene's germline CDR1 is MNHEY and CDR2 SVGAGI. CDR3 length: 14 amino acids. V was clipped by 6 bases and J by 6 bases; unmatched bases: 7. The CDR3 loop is CASSLGQGGQPQHF. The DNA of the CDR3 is TGTGCCAGCAGCCTAGGACAGGGAGGTCAGCCCCAGCATTTT.

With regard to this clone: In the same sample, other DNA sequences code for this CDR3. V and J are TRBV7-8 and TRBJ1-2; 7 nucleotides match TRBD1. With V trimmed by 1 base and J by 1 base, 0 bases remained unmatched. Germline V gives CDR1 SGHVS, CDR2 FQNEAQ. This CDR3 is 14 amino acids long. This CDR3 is CASSLDRGNYGYTF. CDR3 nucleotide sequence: TGTGCCAGCAGCTTAGACAGGGGTAACTATGGCTACACCTTC.

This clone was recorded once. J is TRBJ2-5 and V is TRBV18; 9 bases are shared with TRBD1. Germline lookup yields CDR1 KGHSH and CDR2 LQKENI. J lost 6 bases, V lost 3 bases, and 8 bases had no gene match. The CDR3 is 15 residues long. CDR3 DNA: TGTGCCAGCTCACCCCAAACACAGGGGGCGCAGACCCAGTACTTC. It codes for CASSPQTQGAQTQYF. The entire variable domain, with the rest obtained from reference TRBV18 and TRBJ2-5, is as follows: NAGVMQNPRHLVRRRGQEARLRCSPMKGHSHVYWYRQLPEEGLKFMVYLQKENIIDESGMPKERFSAEFPKEGPSILRIQQVVRGDSAAYFCASSPQTQGAQTQYFGPGTRLLVL.

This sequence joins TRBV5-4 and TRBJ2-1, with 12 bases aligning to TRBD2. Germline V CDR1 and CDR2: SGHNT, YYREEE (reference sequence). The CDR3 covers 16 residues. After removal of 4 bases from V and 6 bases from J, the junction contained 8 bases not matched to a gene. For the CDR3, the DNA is TGTGCCAGCAGCCTGAGGACTAGCGGGGCTTTCAATGAGCAGTTCTTC. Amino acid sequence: CASSLRTSGAFNEQFF.

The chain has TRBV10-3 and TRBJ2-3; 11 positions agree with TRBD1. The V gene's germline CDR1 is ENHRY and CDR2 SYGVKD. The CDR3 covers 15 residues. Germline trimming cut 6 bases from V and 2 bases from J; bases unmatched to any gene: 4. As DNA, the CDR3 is TGTGCCATCAGGGACAGGGGGCGACCCACAGATACGCAGTATTTT. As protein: CAIRDRGRPTDTQYF.

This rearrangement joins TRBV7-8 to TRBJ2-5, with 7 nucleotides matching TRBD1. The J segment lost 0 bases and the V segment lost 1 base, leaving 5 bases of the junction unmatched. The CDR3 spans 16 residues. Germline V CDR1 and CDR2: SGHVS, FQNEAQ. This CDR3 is CASSLDRGKYQETQYF. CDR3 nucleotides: TGTGCCAGCAGCTTAGACAGGGGAAAGTACCAAGAGACCCAGTACTTC.

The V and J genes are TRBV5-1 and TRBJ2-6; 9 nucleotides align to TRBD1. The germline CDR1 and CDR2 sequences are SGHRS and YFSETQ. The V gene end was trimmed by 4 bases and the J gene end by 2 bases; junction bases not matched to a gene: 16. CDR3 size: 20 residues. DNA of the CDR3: TGCGCCAGCAGCACCACCGGGACAGGGATCCCCCCGCCTGGGGCCAACGTCCTGACTTTC. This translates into CASSTTGTGIPPPGANVLTF.

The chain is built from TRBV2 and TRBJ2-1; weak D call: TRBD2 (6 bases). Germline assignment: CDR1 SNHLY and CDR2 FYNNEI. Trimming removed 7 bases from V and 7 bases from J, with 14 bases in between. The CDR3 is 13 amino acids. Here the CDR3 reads CASTPGDWNEQFF. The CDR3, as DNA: TGTGCCAGCACCCCCGGGGACTGGAATGAGCAGTTCTTC. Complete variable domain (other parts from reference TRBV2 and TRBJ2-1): EPEVTQTPSHQVTQMGQEVILRCVPISNHLYFYWYRQILGQKVEFLVSFYNNEISEKSEIFDDQFSVERPDGSNFTLKIRSTKLEDSAMYFCASTPGDWNEQFFGPGTRLTVL.

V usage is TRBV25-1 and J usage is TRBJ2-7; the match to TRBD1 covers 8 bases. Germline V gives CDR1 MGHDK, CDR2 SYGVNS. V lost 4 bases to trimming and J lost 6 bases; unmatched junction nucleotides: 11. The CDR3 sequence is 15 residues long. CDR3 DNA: TGTGCCAGCAGTGTCAGGCAGGGGGCTTCTTCCGAGCAGTACTTC. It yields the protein CASSVRQGASSEQYF.

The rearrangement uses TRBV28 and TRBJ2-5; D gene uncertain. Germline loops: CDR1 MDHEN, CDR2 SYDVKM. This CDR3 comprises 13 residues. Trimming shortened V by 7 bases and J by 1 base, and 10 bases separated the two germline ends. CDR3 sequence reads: CASTTVLQETQYF. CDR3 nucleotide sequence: TGTGCCAGCACCACGGTGCTCCAAGAGACCCAGTACTTC.

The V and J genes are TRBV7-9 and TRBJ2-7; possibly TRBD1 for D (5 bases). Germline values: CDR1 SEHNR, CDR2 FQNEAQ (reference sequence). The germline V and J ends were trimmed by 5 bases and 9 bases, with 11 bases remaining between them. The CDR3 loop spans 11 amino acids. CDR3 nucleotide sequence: TGTGCCAGCAGCCCGGGCACAGGGCAGTACTTC. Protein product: CASSPGTGQYF.

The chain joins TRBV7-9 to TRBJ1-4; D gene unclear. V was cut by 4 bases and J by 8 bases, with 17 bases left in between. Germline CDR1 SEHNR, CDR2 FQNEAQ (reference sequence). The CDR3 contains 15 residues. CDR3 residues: CASSYGTDLREKLFF. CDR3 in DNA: TGTGCCAGCAGCTATGGCACTGACCTTAGAGAAAAACTGTTTTTT. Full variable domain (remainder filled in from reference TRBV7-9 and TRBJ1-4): DTGVSQNPRHKITKRGQNVTFRCDPISEHNRLYWYRQTLGQGPEFLTYFQNEAQLEKSRLLSDRFSAERPKGSFSTLEIQRTEQGDSAMYLCASSYGTDLREKLFFGSGTQLSVL.

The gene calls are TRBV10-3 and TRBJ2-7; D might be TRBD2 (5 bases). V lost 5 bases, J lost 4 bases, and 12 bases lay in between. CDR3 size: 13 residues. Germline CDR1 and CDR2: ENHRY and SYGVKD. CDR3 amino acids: CAISTGVPYEQYF. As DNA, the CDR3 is TGTGCCATCAGTACCGGGGTACCTTACGAGCAGTACTTC.

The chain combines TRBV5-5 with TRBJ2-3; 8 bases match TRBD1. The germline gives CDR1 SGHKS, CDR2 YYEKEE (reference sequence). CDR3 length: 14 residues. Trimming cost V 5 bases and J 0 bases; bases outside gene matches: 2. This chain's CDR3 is CASRRQGSTDTQYF. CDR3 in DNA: TGTGCCAGCAGAAGACAGGGGAGCACAGATACGCAGTATTTT.

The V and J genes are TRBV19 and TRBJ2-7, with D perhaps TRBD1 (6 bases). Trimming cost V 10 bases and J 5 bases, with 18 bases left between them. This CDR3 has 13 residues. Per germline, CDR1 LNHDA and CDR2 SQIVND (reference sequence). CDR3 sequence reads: CATSTLPGDEQYF. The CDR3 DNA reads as TGTGCCACCAGTACCCTCCCAGGGGACGAGCAGTACTTC.

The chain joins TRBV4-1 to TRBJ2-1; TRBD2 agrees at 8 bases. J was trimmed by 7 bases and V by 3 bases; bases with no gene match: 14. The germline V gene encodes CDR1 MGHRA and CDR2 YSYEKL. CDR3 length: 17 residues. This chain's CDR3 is CASSHPLSGGSSNEQFF. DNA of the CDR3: TGCGCCAGCAGCCACCCCTTATCGGGAGGGTCTTCTAATGAGCAGTTCTTC.

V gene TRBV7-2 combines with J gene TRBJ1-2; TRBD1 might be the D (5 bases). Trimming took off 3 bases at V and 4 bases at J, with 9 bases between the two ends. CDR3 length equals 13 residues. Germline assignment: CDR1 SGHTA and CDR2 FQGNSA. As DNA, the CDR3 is TGTGCCAGCAGCTTTGGGGGAGGCTATGGCTACACCTTC. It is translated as CASSFGGGYGYTF.

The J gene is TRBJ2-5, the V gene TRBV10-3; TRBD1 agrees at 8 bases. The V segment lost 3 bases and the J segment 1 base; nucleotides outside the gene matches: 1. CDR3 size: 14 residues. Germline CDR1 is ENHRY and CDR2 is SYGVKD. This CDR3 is CAISDDRGQETQYF. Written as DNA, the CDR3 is TGTGCCATCAGTGATGACAGGGGCCAAGAGACCCAGTACTTC.

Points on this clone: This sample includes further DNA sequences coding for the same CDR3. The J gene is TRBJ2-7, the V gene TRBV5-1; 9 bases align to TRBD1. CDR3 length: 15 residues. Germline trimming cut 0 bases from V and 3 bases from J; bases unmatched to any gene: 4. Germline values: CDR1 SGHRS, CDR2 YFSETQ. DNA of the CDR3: TGCGCCAGCAGCTTGGAAGGGACAGGGAGCTACGAGCAGTACTTC. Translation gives CASSLEGTGSYEQYF.